This TCR beta chain was recovered during a study of cytomegalovirus exposure and HLA in healthy donors. TCRdb's table, derived via immunoSEQ multiplex PCR, lists solely in-frame clones and lacks some. This sample has tens of thousands of clones; about 91% occur once, and the top ten carry about 3%. Germline V gives CDR1 SQVTM, CDR2 ANQGSEA. The CDR3 extends over 16 amino acids. With V trimmed by 3 bases and J by 5 bases, 7 bases remained unmatched. Only one count was recorded for this clone. V usage is TRBV29-1 and J usage is TRBJ2-6; the match to TRBD1 covers 10 bases. The sequenced sample was PBMCs. The receptor was isolated from a man aged 18-30 years in good health and CMV-seronegative. In nucleotides, the CDR3 is TGCAGCGTTGATAGGGACAGGGGCTTTAGGGCCAACGTCCTGACTTTC. Amino acids: CSVDRDRGFRANVLTF.